This T cell receptor (beta chain) was sequenced in a study of cytomegalovirus exposure and HLA in healthy donors. Study-wide results and limits: Earlier analysis found most TCR beta V segments productive about 87% or about 30% of the time. Three of the chains that were CMV-associated were confirmed in vitro to be specific for CMV antigens.

CDR1 is MDHEN, CDR2 SYDVKM, per germline. This CDR3 has 12 residues. The V end was cut by 3 bases, the J end by 4 bases, with 5 bases between. With 60 Vbeta and 13 Jbeta primers, the PCR was carried out. Some clones are missing from TCRdb's copy, which holds only in-frame ones; the method was immunoSEQ multiplex PCR. The repertoire holds around 78,000 clones, over 70% seen once, with under 1.2% in the top ten. With regard to this clone: Its cognate antigen is unknown.

The TCR originated in a male donor in good health and CMV-seronegative. This chain joins TRBV28 and TRBJ2-3, with D possibly TRBD2 on 5 matching bases. Sequences were obtained from PBMCs. CDR3 protein: CASSLRADTQYF. The CDR3 region has the DNA TGTGCCAGCAGTTTGCGGGCAGATACGCAGTATTTT.